This is a list of T cell receptor beta chains from one sample in a study of shared clonotypes between healthy human individuals. Clones were read by immunoSEQ multiplex PCR, and TCRdb kept only the in-frame ones, dropping some. The sample records around 2.1 million clones, 90% to 97% being singletons. The sample taken for sequencing was naive CD4+ T cells sorted from blood. Every receptor here comes from a young man in good health. Each CDR3 is given with its conserved first and last residue.

cdr3_aa,j_call,v_call
CASSLSGERRLGEQYF,TRBJ2-7,TRBV28
CASRRGTGSEETQYF,TRBJ2-5,TRBV6-6
CASRSLFTSGYPNQPQHF,TRBJ1-5,TRBV28
CASSSYNSYNEQFF,TRBJ2-1,TRBV5-5
CAWSVRENIQYF,TRBJ2-4,TRBV30
CASSRIYGDEQYF,TRBJ2-7,TRBV7-2
CASRGQGQETQYF,TRBJ2-5,TRBV19
CASSSGTGAGSNNSPLHF,TRBJ1-6,TRBV5-1
CASSHSSSYNEQFF,TRBJ2-1,TRBV10-2
CASSLRQGSSYNEQFF,TRBJ2-1,TRBV5-4
CAWSKGGGLAEAFF,TRBJ1-1,TRBV30